The rows below give T cell receptor beta chains drawn from one sample of a study of T cell repertoires in cytomegalovirus infection. TCRdb reanalysed the reads using MiXCR and keeps one entry per CDR3 protein. The sample contains some 400,000 distinct CDR3 sequences, over 15% of which appear only once. The sample consisted of PBMCs. The origin of the receptors is a human donor in good health (CMV status not recorded). Some clones in this sample may be carry-over from other donors' samples. CDR3s leave out the opening cysteine and the closing phenylalanine or tryptophan. A row's size may be missing; if present it is once, few, many or a size class.

j_call: TRBJ2-1
clone_size: few
v_call: TRBV20-1
cdr3_aa: SARVTFGNEQF

j_call: TRBJ2-6
clone_size: few
v_call: TRBV28
cdr3_aa: ASTQTGTGFTGANVLT

j_call: TRBJ2-2
clone_size: NA
v_call: TRBV20-1
cdr3_aa: SAPSVNTGELF

j_call: TRBJ1-3
clone_size: few
v_call: TRBV12-3/TRBV12-4
cdr3_aa: ASCRGSGNTIY

j_call: TRBJ1-1
clone_size: many
v_call: TRBV7-8
cdr3_aa: ASSLGLGGNTEAF

j_call: TRBJ2-5
clone_size: NA
v_call: TRBV12-3/TRBV12-4
cdr3_aa: ASSFWATQY

j_call: TRBJ2-7
clone_size: few
v_call: TRBV7-6
cdr3_aa: ASSLEGGGEQY

j_call: TRBJ1-2
clone_size: NA
v_call: TRBV20-1
cdr3_aa: SARERTGYYGYT

j_call: TRBJ2-3
clone_size: NA
v_call: TRBV5-5
cdr3_aa: ASSPPDSPDTDTQY

j_call: TRBJ2-3
clone_size: many
v_call: TRBV12-3/TRBV12-4
cdr3_aa: ASSRQSTDTQY

j_call: TRBJ2-5
clone_size: NA
v_call: TRBV24-1
cdr3_aa: ATSDARQGVETQY

j_call: TRBJ1-2
clone_size: few
v_call: TRBV3-1
cdr3_aa: ASRGTDNYGYT

j_call: TRBJ2-7
clone_size: NA
v_call: TRBV12-3/TRBV12-4
cdr3_aa: ASSSGLLTYEQY

j_call: TRBJ2-3
clone_size: many
v_call: TRBV6-2/TRBV6-3
cdr3_aa: ASRGLAGALTATQY

j_call: TRBJ2-1
clone_size: many
v_call: TRBV27
cdr3_aa: ASSSERTGEQF

j_call: TRBJ1-1
clone_size: many
v_call: TRBV28
cdr3_aa: ASSFKTGGIVPEAF

j_call: TRBJ1-1
clone_size: few
v_call: TRBV6-2/TRBV6-3
cdr3_aa: ASRDPGQGTTEAF

j_call: TRBJ1-2
clone_size: many
v_call: TRBV7-2
cdr3_aa: ASSLVGSDYGYT

j_call: TRBJ1-2
clone_size: many
v_call: TRBV7-2
cdr3_aa: ASSARQRTGYT

j_call: TRBJ2-7
clone_size: NA
v_call: TRBV29-1
cdr3_aa: SVKQGDHAYEQY

j_call: TRBJ1-5
clone_size: few
v_call: TRBV15
cdr3_aa: ATSREGQSNQPQH

j_call: TRBJ1-1
clone_size: NA
v_call: TRBV4-1
cdr3_aa: ASRYRTGVNTEAF

j_call: TRBJ2-1
clone_size: NA
v_call: TRBV28
cdr3_aa: ASSLLAGGHVEQF

j_call: TRBJ2-3
clone_size: many
v_call: TRBV7-6
cdr3_aa: ASSLERSTDTQY

j_call: TRBJ2-7
clone_size: many
v_call: TRBV10-3
cdr3_aa: AISATSGSVYEQY

j_call: TRBJ2-3
clone_size: many
v_call: TRBV5-4
cdr3_aa: ASSPTSGGDTQY

j_call: TRBJ1-2
clone_size: few
v_call: TRBV7-2
cdr3_aa: ASSPRGMYGYT

j_call: TRBJ2-1
clone_size: many
v_call: TRBV6-2/TRBV6-3
cdr3_aa: ASSYRRGLYNEQF

j_call: TRBJ2-5
clone_size: NA
v_call: TRBV6-2/TRBV6-3
cdr3_aa: AISSDIQETQY

j_call: TRBJ1-2
clone_size: NA
v_call: TRBV30
cdr3_aa: ASSSGSTLNYGYT

j_call: TRBJ2-5
clone_size: few
v_call: TRBV7-8
cdr3_aa: ASRGIGAPETQY

j_call: TRBJ1-6
clone_size: NA
v_call: TRBV14
cdr3_aa: ASSRDRGYNSPLH

j_call: TRBJ2-1
clone_size: few
v_call: TRBV7-9
cdr3_aa: ASSSGSGITYNEQF

j_call: TRBJ2-7
clone_size: many
v_call: TRBV6-1
cdr3_aa: ASCRDQTYEQY

j_call: TRBJ2-1
clone_size: many
v_call: TRBV7-6
cdr3_aa: ASSLVPDSSYNEQF

j_call: TRBJ2-1
clone_size: NA
v_call: TRBV29-1
cdr3_aa: SDAPGQLGNEQF

j_call: TRBJ1-2
clone_size: few
v_call: TRBV3-1
cdr3_aa: ASSHGQGAGYT

j_call: TRBJ1-4
clone_size: once
v_call: TRBV6-4
cdr3_aa: ASSDSLAGSRSLEKLF

j_call: TRBJ1-2
clone_size: many
v_call: TRBV7-9
cdr3_aa: ASSSMTDNYGYT